The clone carrying this TCR beta chain was counted between two and nine times. This sample was included in a study of sequential checkpoint blockade in melanoma. Study in general: Randomization was 1:1 between first-line nivolumab→ipilimumab and ipilimumab→nivolumab. TCRβ was sequenced from DNA of some 89 pretreatment tumors. Under 25 patients had matched tumor biopsies before treatment and at week 13 after nivolumab or ipilimumab alone.

Clones were read by immunoSEQ multiplex PCR, and TCRdb kept only the in-frame ones, dropping some. The sample has about 12,000 clones, around 20% seen once; the top ten hold approximately 6.6%. CDR1 MDHEN and CDR2 SYDVKM come from the germline V gene. The CDR3 sequence is 14 residues long. Unmatched junction bases numbered 6, after V lost 6 bases and J lost 8 bases. This sample's treatment: randomized to nivolumab then ipilimumab (arm A) or the reverse (arm B). This rearrangement joins TRBV28 to TRBJ1-4, with 10 bases lining up with TRBD1. The sequence was obtained from a human donor with melanoma. The specimen comprised tumor tissue (inferred from file names), sampled from a patient given nivolumab and ipilimumab in sequence. CDR3 in amino acids: CASRTGGAQEKLFF. In DNA form, the CDR3 reads TGTGCCAGCAGGACAGGGGGCGCTCAGGAAAAACTGTTTTTT.